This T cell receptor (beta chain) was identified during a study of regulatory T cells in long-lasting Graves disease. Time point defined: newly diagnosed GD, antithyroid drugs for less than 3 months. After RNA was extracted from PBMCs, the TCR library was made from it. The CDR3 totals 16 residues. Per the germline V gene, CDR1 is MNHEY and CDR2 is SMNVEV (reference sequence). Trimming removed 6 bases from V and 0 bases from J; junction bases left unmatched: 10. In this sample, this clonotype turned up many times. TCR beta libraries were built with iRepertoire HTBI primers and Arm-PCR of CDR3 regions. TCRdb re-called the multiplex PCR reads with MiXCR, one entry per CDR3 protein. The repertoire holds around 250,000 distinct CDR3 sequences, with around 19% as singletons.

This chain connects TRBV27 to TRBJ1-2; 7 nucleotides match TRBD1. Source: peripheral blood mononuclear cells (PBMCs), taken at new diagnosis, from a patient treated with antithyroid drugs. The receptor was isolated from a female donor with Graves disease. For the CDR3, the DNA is TGTGCCAGCAGCAGGGGGGGCCTAGAGTCTAACTATGGCTACACCTTC. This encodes CASSRGGLESNYGYTF.